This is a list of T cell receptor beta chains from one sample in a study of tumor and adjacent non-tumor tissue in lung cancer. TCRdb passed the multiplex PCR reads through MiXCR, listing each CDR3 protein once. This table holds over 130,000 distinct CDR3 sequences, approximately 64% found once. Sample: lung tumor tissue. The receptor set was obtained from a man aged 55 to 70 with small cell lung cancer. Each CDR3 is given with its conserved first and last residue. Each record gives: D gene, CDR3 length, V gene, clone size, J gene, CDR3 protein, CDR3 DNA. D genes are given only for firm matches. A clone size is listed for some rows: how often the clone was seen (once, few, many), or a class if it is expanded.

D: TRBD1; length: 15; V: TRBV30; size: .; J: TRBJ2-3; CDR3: CAWRPGTGSTDTQYF; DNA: TGTGCCTGGCGTCCCGGGACAGGGAGCACAGATACACAGTATTTT
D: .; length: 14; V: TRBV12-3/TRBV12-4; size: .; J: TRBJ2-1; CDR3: CTSSLPESYNGQFF; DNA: TGTACCAGTAGTTTGCCAGAGTCCTACAATGGGCAGTTCTTC
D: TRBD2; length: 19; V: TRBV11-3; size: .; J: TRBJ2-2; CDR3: CGNSRDDTGLAGRTGELFF; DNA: TGTGGCAACAGTCGTGATGACACGGGACTAGCGGGTCGCACCGGGGAGCTGTTTTTT
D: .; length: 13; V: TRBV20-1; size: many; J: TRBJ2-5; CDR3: CSARGAGLETQYF; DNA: TGCAGTGCTAGAGGGGCGGGGTTGGAGACCCAGTACTTC
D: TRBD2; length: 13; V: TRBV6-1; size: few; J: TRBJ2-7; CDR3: CASSRGRACEQYF; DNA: TGTGCCAGCAGCCGGGGGAGGGCCTGCGAGCAGTACTTC
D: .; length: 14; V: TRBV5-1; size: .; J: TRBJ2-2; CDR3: CASSLATSDGELFF; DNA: TGCGCCAGCAGCTTGGCCACGTCCGACGGGGAGCTGTTTTTT
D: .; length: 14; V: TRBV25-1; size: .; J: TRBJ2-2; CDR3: CASSAYEDTGELFF; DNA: TGTGCCAGCAGTGCCTACGAGGACACCGGGGAGCTGTTTTTT
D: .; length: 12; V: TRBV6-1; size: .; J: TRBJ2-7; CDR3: CARSENGYEQYF; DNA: TGTGCCCGCAGTGAAAATGGCTACGAACAGTACTTC
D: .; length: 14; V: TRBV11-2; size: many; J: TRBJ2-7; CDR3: CASGNRGMLYEQYF; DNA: TGTGCCAGCGGCAACCGGGGGATGCTATACGAGCAGTACTTC
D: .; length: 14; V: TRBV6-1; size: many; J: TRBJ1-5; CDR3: CASTPGAINQPQHF; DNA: TGTGCCAGCACCCCAGGGGCGATCAATCAGCCCCAGCATTTT
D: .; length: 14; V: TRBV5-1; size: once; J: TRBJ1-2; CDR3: CASSLKEANYGYTF; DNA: TGCGCCAGCAGCTTGAAGGAAGCTAACTATGGCTACACCTTC
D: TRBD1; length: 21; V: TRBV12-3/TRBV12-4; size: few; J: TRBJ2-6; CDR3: CASSSYGTGRVGFSGANVLTF; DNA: TGTGCCAGCAGTTCCTACGGGACAGGGAGGGTTGGCTTCTCTGGGGCCAACGTCCTGACTTTC
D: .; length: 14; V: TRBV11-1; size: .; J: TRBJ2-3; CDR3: CASNLTLPADTQYF; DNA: TGTGCCAGCAACCTAACTCTCCCAGCGGATACGCAGTATTTT
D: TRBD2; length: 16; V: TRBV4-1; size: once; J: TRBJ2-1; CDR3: CASSQTGTIGSFQQFF; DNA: TGCGCCAGCAGCCAGACCGGGACTATCGGGAGTTTTCAGCAGTTCTTC
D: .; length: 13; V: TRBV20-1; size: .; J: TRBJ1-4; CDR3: CSARDTGLRQLFF; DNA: TGCAGTGCGAGAGATACGGGGCTGAGACAACTGTTTTTT
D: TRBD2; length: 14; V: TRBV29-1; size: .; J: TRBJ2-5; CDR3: CSVDVPLAGETQNF; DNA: TGCAGCGTTGATGTACCCCTAGCGGGAGAGACGCAGAACTTC
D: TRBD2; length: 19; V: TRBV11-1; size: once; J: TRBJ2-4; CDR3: CASSRFPGLAGVAKNIQYF; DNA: TGTGCCAGCAGCCGCTTCCCGGGACTAGCAGGAGTAGCCAAAAACATTCAGTACTTC
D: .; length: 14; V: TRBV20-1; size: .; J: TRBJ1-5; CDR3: CSTRRTWSDQPQHF; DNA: TGCAGTACTAGACGGACATGGTCAGATCAGCCCCAGCATTTT
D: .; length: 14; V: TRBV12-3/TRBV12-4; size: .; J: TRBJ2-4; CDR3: CASSLDAGRCIQYF; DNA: TGTGCCAGCAGTTTAGATGCAGGGAGATGCATTCAGTACTTC
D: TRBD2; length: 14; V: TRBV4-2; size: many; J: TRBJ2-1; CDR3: CASSQETSDNEQFF; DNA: TGTGCCAGCAGCCAAGAGACTAGCGACAATGAGCAGTTCTTC
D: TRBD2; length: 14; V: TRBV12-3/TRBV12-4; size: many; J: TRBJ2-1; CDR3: CASSLRTSLGEQFF; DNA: TGTGCCAGCAGTTTACGGACTAGTTTAGGGGAGCAGTTCTTC
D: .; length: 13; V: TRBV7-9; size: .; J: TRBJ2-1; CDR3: CASSFTLGNEQFF; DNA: TGTGCCAGCAGCTTCACACTAGGCAATGAGCAGTTCTTC
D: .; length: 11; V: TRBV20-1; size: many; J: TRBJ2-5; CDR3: CSARGRESQYF; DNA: TGCAGTGCTAGGGGGCGAGAGAGCCAGTACTTC
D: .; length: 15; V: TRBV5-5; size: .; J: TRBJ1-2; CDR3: CASSASASGTYGYTF; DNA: TGTGCCAGCAGCGCGAGCGCCTCCGGGACTTATGGCTACACCTTC
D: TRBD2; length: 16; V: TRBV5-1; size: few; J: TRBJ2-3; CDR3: CASSFGLAGRTDTQYF; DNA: TGCGCCAGCAGCTTCGGACTAGCGGGCCGCACAGATACGCAGTATTTT
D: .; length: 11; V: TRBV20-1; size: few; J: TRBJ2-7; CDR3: CSARSSGEQYF; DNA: TGCAGTGCTAGGTCCAGCGGCGAGCAGTACTTC
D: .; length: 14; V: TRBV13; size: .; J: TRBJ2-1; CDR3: CASSARTGGNGQFF; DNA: TGTGCCAGCAGCGCACGGACAGGAGGGAATGGGCAGTTCTTC
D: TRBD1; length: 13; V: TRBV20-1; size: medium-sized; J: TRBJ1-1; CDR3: CSAQTDRITEAFF; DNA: TGCAGTGCTCAAACGGACAGGATCACTGAAGCTTTCTTT
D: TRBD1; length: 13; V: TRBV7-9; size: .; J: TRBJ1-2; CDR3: CASSSNRGGGYTF; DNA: TGTGCCAGCAGCTCGAACAGGGGAGGTGGCTACACCTTC
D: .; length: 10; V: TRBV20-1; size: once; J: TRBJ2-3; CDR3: CSATKDTQYF; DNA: TGCAGTGCTACTAAAGATACACAGTATTTT
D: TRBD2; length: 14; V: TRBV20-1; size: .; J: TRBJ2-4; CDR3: CNVTSGSEGGIQYF; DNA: TGCAATGTTACAAGCGGGAGCGAGGGGGGCATTCAGTACTTC
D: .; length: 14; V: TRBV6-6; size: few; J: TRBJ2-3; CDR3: CASTPAGGTDTQYF; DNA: TGTGCCAGCACCCCAGCAGGGGGGACAGATACGCAGTATTTT
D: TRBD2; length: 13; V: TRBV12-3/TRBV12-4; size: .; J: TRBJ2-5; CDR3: CASSFGGGETQYF; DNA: TGTGCCAGCAGTTTCGGGGGAGGGGAGACCCAGTACTTC
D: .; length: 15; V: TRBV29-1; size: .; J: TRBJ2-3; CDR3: CSVGLGTAGTDTQYF; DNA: TGCAGCGTGGGTCTCGGGACAGCGGGGACAGATACGCAGTATTTT
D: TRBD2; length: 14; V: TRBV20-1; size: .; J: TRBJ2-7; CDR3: CSSRSGGGTSEQYF; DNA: TGCAGTTCTAGATCCGGCGGGGGGACCTCCGAGCAGTACTTC
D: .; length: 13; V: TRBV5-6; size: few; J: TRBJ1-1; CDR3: CASSLLRGDEAFF; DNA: TGTGCCAGCAGCTTATTGCGCGGCGATGAAGCTTTCTTT
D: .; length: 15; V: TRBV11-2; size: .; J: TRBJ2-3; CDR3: CASSLGGRKTDTQYF; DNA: TGTGCCAGCAGCTTAGGGGGAAGGAAGACAGATACGCAGTATTTT
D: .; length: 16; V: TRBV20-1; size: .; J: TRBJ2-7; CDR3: CSSSHPSSVRRGEQYF; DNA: TGCAGTTCTTCCCATCCATCTAGCGTAAGGAGAGGCGAGCAGTACTTC
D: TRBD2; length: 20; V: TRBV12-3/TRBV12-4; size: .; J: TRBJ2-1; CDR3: CASSIGLADKYHVSYNEQFF; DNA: TGTGCCAGCAGTATTGGACTAGCGGATAAATACCACGTCTCCTACAATGAGCAGTTCTTC
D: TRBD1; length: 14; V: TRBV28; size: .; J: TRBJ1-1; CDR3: CASSLSLTGGEAFF; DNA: TGTGCCAGCAGTTTGTCGCTCACAGGGGGAGAAGCTTTCTTT
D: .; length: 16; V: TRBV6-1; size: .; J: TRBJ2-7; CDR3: CASSGAGSASIYEQYF; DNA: TGTGCCAGCAGTGGGGCCGGTAGTGCGAGTATCTACGAGCAGTACTTC